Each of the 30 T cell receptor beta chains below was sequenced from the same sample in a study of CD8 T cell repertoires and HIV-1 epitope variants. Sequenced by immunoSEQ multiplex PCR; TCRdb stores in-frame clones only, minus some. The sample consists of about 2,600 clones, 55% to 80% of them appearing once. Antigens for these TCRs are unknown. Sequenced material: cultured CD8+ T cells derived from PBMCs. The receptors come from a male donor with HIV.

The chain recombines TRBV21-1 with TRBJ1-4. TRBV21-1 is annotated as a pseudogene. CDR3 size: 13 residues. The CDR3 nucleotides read TGTGCCAGCAGCAAAGGGGAGAATGAAAAACTGTTTTTT. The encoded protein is CASSKGENEKLFF.

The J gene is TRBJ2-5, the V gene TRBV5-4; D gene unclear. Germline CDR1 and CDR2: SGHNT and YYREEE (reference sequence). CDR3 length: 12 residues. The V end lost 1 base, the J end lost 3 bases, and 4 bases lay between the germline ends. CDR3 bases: TGTGCCAGCAGCTTGCCAAAAGAGACCCAGTACTTC. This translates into CASSLPKETQYF.

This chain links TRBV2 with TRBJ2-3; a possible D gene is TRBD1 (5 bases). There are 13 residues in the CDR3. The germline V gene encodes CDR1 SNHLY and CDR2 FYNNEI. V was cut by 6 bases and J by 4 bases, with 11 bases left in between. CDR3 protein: CASRLLGADTQYF. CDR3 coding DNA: TGTGCCAGCAGACTCTTAGGGGCAGATACGCAGTATTTT.

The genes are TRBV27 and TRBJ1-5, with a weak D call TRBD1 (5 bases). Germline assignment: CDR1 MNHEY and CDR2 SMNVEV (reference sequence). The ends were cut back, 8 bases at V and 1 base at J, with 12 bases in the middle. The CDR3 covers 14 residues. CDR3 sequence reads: CASREAGSNQPQHF. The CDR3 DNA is TGTGCCAGCCGGGAGGCAGGGAGCAATCAGCCCCAGCATTTT.

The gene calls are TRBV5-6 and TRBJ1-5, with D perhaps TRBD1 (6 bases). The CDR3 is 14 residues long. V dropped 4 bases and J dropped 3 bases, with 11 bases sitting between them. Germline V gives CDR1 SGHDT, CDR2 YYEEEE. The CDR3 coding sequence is TGTGCCAGCAGCCTCCGACAGGACAATCAGCCCCAGCATTTT. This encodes CASSLRQDNQPQHF.

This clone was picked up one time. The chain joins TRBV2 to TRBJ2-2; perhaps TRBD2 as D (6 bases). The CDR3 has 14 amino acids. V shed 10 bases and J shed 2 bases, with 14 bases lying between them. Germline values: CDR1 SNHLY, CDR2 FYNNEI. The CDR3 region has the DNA TGTGCCACACCGGGACTGAGCAACACCGGGGAGCTGTTTTTT. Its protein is CATPGLSNTGELFF.

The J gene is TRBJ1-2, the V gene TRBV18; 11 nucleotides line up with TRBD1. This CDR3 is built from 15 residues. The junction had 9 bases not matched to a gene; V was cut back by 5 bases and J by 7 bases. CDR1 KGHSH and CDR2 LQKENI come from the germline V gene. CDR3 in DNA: TGTGCCAGCTCATGGGAGGGACAGGGGGTTGGTGGCTACACCTTC. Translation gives CASSWEGQGVGGYTF.

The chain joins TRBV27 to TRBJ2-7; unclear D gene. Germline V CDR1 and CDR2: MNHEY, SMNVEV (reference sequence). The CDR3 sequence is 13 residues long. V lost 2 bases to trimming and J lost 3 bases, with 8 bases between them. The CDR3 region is CASSLGSLYEQYF. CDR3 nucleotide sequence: TGTGCCAGCAGTTTAGGAAGCCTCTACGAGCAGTACTTC.

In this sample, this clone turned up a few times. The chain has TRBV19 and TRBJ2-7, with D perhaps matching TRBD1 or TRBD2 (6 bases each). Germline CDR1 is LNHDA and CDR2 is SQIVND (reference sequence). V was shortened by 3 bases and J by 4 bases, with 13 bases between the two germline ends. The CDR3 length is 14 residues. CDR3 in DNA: TGTGCCAGTAGTATCTCGTCGGGGGCTTACGAGCAGTACTTC. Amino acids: CASSISSGAYEQYF.

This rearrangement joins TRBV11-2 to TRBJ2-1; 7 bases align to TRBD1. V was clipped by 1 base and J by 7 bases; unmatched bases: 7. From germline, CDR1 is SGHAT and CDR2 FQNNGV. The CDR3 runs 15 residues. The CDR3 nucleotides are TGTGCCAGCAGCTTAGTCAGGGGGATTTTAAATGAGCAGTTCTTC. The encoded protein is CASSLVRGILNEQFF.

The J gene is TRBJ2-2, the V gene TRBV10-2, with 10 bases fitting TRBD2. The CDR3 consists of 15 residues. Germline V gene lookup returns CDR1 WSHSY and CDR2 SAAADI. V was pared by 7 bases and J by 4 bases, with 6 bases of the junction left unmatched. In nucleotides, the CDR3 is TGCGCCAGCATGACAGCGGGAGGGGCCACCGGGGAGCTGTTTTTT. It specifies CASMTAGGATGELFF.

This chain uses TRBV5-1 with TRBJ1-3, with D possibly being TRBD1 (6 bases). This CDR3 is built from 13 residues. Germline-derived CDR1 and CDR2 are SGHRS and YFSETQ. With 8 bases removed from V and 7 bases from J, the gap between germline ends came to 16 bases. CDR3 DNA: TGCGCCAGTAGGGACACTGAAAGGAACACCATATATTTT. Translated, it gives CASRDTERNTIYF.

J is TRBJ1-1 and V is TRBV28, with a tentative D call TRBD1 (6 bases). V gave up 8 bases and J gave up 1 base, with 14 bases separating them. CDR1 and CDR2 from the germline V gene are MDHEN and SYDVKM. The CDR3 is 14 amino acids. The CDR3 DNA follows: TGTGCCAGCGGCTGGGGACATTCGAACACTGAAGCTTTCTTT. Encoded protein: CASGWGHSNTEAFF. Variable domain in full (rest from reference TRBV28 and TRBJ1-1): DVKVTQSSRYLVKRTGEKVFLECVQDMDHENMFWYRQDPGLGLRLIYFSYDVKMKEKGDIPEGYSVSREKKERFSLILESASTNQTSMYLCASGWGHSNTEAFFGQGTRLTVV.

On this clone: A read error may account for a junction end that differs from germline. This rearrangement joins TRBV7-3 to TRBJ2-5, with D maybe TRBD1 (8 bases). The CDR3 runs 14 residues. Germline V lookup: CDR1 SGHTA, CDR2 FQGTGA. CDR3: CASSVTGGEETQYF. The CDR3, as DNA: TGTGCCAGCAGCGTAACAGGGGGGGAAGAGACCCAGTACTTC. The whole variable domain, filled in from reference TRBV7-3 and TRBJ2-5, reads GAGVSQTPSNKVTEKGKYVELRCDPISGHTALYWYRQSLGQGPEFLIYFQGTGAADDSGLPNDRFFAVRPEGSVSTLKIQRTERGDSAVYLCASSVTGGEETQYFGPGTRLLVL.

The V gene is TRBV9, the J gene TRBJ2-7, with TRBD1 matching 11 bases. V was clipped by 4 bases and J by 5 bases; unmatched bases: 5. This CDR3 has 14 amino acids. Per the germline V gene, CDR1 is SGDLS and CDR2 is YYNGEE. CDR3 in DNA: TGTGCCAGCAGCCGGACAGGGGGCGGCGACGAGCAGTACTTC. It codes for CASSRTGGGDEQYF.

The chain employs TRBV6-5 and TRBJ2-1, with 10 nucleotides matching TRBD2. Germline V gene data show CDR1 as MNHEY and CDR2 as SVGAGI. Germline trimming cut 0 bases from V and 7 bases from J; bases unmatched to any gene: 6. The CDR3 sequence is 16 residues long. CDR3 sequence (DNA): TGTGCCAGCAGTTACTCACCTAGCGGGAGTAGGAATGAGCAGTTCTTC. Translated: CASSYSPSGSRNEQFF.

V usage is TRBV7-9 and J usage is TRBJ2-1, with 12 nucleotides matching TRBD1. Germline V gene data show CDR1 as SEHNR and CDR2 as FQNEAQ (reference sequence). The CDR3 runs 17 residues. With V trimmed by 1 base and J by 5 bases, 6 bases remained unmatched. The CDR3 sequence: CASSLGWDRGLHNEQFF. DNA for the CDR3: TGTGCCAGCAGCTTAGGATGGGACAGGGGGCTGCACAATGAGCAGTTCTTC. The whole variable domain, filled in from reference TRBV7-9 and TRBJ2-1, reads DTGVSQNPRHKITKRGQNVTFRCDPISEHNRLYWYRQTLGQGPEFLTYFQNEAQLEKSRLLSDRFSAERPKGSFSTLEIQRTEQGDSAMYLCASSLGWDRGLHNEQFFGPGTRLTVL.

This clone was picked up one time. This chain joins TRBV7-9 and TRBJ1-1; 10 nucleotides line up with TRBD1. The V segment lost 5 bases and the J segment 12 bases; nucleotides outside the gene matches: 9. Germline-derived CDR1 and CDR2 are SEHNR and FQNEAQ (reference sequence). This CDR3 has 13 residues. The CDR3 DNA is TGTGCCAGCAGCCCCCGGACAGGGGGTGATCCTTTCTTT. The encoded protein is CASSPRTGGDPFF.

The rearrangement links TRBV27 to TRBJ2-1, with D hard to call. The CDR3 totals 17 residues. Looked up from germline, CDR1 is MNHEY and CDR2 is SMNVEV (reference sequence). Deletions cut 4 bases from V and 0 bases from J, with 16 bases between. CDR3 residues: CASSYVTSMSSYNEQFF. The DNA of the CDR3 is TGTGCCAGCAGTTACGTAACATCCATGAGCTCCTACAATGAGCAGTTCTTC.

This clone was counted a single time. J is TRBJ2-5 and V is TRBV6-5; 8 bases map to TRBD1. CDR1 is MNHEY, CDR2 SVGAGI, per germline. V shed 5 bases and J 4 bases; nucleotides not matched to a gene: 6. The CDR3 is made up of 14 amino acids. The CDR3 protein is CASSNTGGRETQYF. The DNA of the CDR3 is TGTGCCAGCAGTAATACAGGGGGGCGAGAGACCCAGTACTTC.

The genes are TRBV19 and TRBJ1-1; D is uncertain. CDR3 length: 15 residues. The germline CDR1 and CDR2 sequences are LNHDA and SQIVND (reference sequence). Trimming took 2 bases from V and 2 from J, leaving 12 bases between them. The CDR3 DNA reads TGTGCCAGTAGTATACAAGGCGGAAAAAACACTGAAGCTTTCTTT. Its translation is CASSIQGGKNTEAFF.

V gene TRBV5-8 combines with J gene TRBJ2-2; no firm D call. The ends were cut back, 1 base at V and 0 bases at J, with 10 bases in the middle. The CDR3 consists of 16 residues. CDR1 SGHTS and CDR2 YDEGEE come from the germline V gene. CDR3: CASSLLRSANTGELFF. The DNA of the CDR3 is TGTGCCAGCAGCTTGTTACGGAGCGCGAACACCGGGGAGCTGTTTTTT.

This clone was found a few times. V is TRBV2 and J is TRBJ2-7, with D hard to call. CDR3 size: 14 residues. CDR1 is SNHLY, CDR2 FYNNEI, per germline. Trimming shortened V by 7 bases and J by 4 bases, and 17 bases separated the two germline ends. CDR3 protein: CASMGEAYPYEQYF. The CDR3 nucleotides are TGTGCCAGCATGGGTGAGGCCTACCCTTACGAGCAGTACTTC.

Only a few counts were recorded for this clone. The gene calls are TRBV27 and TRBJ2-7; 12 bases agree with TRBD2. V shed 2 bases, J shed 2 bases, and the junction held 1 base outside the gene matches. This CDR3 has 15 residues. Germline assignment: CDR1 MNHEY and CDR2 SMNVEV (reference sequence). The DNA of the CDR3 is TGTGCCAGCAGTTTAGCTAGCGGGGGGGCCTACGAGCAGTACTTC. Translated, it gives CASSLASGGAYEQYF.

The CDR3: CASSGPPGDSSLTDTQYF. The DNA for the CDR3 is TGTGCCAGCAGTGGGCCCCCTGGGGACTCCTCACTCACAGATACGCAGTATTTT. This sequence joins TRBV28 and TRBJ2-3, with D perhaps matching TRBD2 (6 bases). The V gene lost 5 bases and the J gene lost 2 bases, with 23 bases spanning the gap. Germline V gene data show CDR1 as MDHEN and CDR2 as SYDVKM. This CDR3 region has 18 residues.

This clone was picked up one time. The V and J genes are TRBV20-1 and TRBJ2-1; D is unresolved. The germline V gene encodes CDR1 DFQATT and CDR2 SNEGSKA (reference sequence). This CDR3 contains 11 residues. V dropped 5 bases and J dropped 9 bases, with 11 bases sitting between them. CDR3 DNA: TGCAGTGCTCCCACGGCTGGTGAGCAGTTCTTC. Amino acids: CSAPTAGEQFF.

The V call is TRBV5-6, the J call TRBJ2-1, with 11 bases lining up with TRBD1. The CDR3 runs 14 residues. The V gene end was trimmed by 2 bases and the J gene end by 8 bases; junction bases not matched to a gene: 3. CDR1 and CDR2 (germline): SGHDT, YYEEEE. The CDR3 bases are TGTGCCAGCAGCTTTGGGACAGGGGGATATGAGCAGTTCTTC. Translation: CASSFGTGGYEQFF.

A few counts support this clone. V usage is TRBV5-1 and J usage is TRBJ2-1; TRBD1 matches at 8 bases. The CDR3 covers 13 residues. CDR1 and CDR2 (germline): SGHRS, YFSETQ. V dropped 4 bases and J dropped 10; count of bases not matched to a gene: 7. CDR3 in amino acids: CASSRGTGNEQFF. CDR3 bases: TGCGCCAGCAGCCGTGGGACAGGTAACGAGCAGTTCTTC.

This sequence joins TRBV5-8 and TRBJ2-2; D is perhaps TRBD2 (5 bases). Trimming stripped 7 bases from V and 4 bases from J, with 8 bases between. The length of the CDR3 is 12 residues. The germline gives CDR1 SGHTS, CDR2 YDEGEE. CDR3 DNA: TGTGCCAGCGGAGGACTCACCGGGGAGCTGTTTTTT. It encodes CASGGLTGELFF.

This chain's CDR3 is CASSGRINTEAFF. In nucleotides, the CDR3 is TGTGCCAGCAGCGGTCGGATAAACACTGAAGCTTTCTTT. The V and J genes are TRBV5-5 and TRBJ1-1; D gene uncertain. The CDR3 has 13 residues. Germline loops: CDR1 SGHKS, CDR2 YYEKEE (reference sequence). V was trimmed by 4 bases and J by 2 bases, leaving 9 bases between them.